One T cell receptor beta chain is described in this entry. Its antigen is not known. The junction does not match germline at one end; this may be a read error. The germline CDR1 and CDR2 sequences are MNHEY and SVGEGT. The CDR3 is 14 residues long. The data originate from a study of T cell repertoires in cytomegalovirus infection. Study-level background: Well-studied HLA-B-restricted epitopes and recently identified HLA-C-restricted epitopes of CMV were both used in the study. Carrying CMV and the relevant HLA type showed in public TCR beta signatures.

Overall study results and limits: Across the ex vivo response, the dominant clonotypes were HLA-C-restricted CMV-specific TCR beta clonotypes. Accumulated public TCR beta family frequency recognized individuals carrying CMV together with the relevant HLA.

TCRdb fed the reads into MiXCR, producing one record per CDR3 protein. The table has about 890,000 distinct CDR3 sequences, approximately 31% seen once. The chain carries TRBV6-2 or TRBV6-3 and TRBJ1-5; possible D gene TRBD1, 5 bases. Here the sequenced sample was cultured CD8+ T cells from PBMCs, taken from culture after CMV antigen stimulation. The sequence derives from a human donor in good health (CMV status not recorded). Some clones in this sample may be carry-over from other donors' samples. CDR3 bases: TGTGCCAGCAGTTACCCAGGGACTAATCGGCCCCAGCATTTT. This encodes CASSYPGTNRPQHF.